This TCR beta chain derives from a study of blood T cell repertoires in COVID-19. The CDR3 contains 19 residues. Germline CDR1 MNHEY, CDR2 SMNVEV (reference sequence). Unmatched junction bases numbered 23, after V lost 7 bases and J lost 4 bases. Libraries were prepared by immunoSEQ multiplex PCR; TCRdb keeps only in-frame clonotypes and omits some of them. The sample carries about 180,000 clones, roughly 87% recorded once. The sequenced sample was peripheral blood. The chain combines TRBV27 with TRBJ1-2; 8 nucleotides align to TRBD1. This receptor was obtained from a woman between 45 and 65 years old with acute or convalescent COVID-19. Here the CDR3 DNA reads TGTGCCAGCACTAGGGGGGTGGGAGGCAGGGGGCGTGCGAGCTATGGCTACACCTTC. Its translation is CASTRGVGGRGRASYGYTF.